This T cell receptor beta chain was sequenced for a study of blood T cell repertoires in COVID-19. As for the study in general: COVID-19 samples, acute and convalescent, were from the United States, Italy and Spain. In each case, the material was cDNA or gDNA derived from T cells, B-cell-depleted T cells, or PBMCs.

Trimming took 2 bases from V and 6 from J; bases not matched to a gene: 7. This CDR3 comprises 16 residues. CDR1 is MRHNA and CDR2 is SNTAGT in the germline V gene. Original data processing: It was from reference gene primer amplification that nucleated cell counts were estimated. Sequencing was performed with immunoSEQ multiplex PCR; in TCRdb, only in-frame clones are kept and a portion is missing. V, J and clone size derive from that table, while D and trimming were established from the DNA sequence. The sample yields approximately 100,000 clones, around 80% seen once. This sequence joins TRBV6-4 and TRBJ2-1, with 10 bases lining up with TRBD2. The sequenced material came from peripheral blood. The receptor's source is a man aged 70-80 years with acute or convalescent COVID-19. CDR3 coding DNA: TGTGCCAGCAGTGACGAATTTGGACTAGCGGCCAATGAGCAGTTCTTC. Translated: CASSDEFGLAANEQFF.